This TCR beta chain was captured by sequencing in a study of tumor-infiltrating lymphocytes in primary liver carcinoma. For the study at large: Patients were both men and women, whose ages ran from 30 to 69 years. Overall study results and limits: Roughly 7.5-25% of top clones, and no more, occurred in all five tumor regions.

Extraction of RNA together with DNA used about 17-34 mg of unsorted bulk tissue. Chronic HBV infection was present, with no prior treatment. As regards this clonotype: Its antigen remains unidentified. A much larger clone is a single base away; this may be a read error.

A primer in the constant region served to generate TCR beta cDNA from approximately 460 ng of total RNA. What produced the TCR beta libraries was three nested multiplex PCR rounds using slightly modified ARM-PCR. One entry per CDR3 protein results from TCRdb running MiXCR on the multiplex PCR reads. The sample holds tens of thousands of distinct CDR3 sequences, 65% to 80% seen once. The origin of this receptor is a man in his forties with primary liver carcinoma and hepatitis B virus infection. The sequencing input was liver tumor tissue from sampling region 1. Sample subset: tumor region T1, superior pole.

The CDR3: CPSSLGMAGSLETQYF. CDR3 coding DNA: TGTCCCAGCAGCTTAGGAATGGCAGGGTCGCTGGAGACCCAGTACTTC. The genes are TRBV7-9 and TRBJ2-5; the D gene is possibly TRBD1 (5 bases). The CDR3 contains 16 residues. Germline CDR1 SEHNR, CDR2 FQNEAQ (reference sequence).